This T cell receptor beta chain emerged from a study of cytomegalovirus exposure and HLA in healthy donors. Study at large: Genotyping showed around 80% of over 350 donors falling in the Caucasian-associated ancestry cluster.

PCR was performed using 60 Vbeta and 13 Jbeta primers. Sequencing used immunoSEQ multiplex PCR; TCRdb keeps in-frame clones, though not all of them. The table lists about 130,000 clones, around 75% of them singletons. This clone has only a few counts. Its cognate antigen is unknown. Findings and limits, study-wide: Within an earlier analysis, most TCR beta V segments proved productive either about 90% or about 30% of the time. TCR sequences were mostly rare, though some public TCRs occurred in many donors.

The source of this sequence is a man aged 25-45 years in good health and CMV-seronegative. The material sequenced was PBMCs.

In DNA form, the CDR3 reads TGTGCCAGCAGCCCGTTACAGGGGGCGCACGGCTACACCTTC. It is translated as CASSPLQGAHGYTF. The chain carries TRBV6-5 and TRBJ1-2; 9 bases align to TRBD1. CDR3 length: 14 residues. The junction had 10 bases not matched to a gene; V was cut back by 6 bases and J by 8 bases. Germline CDR1 and CDR2: MNHEY and SVGAGI.